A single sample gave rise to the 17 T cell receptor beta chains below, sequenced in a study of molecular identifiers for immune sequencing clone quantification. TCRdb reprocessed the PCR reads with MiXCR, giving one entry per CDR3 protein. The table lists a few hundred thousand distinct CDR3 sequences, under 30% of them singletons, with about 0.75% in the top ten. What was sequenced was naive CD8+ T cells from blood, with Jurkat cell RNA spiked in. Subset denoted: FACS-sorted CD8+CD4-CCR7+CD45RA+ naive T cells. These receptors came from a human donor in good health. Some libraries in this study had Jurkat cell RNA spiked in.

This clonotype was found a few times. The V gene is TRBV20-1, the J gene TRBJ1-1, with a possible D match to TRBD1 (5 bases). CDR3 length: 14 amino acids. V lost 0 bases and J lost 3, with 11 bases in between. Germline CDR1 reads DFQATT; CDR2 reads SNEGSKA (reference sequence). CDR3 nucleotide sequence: TGCAGTGCTAGAGACCCCCTACAGGACACTGAAGCTTTCTTT. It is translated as CSARDPLQDTEAFF.

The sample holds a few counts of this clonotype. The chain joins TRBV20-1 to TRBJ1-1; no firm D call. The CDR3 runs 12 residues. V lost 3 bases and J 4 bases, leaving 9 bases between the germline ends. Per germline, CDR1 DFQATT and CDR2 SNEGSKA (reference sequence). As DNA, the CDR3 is TGCAGTGCTAGCGACGTGATCACTGAAGCTTTCTTT. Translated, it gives CSASDVITEAFF.

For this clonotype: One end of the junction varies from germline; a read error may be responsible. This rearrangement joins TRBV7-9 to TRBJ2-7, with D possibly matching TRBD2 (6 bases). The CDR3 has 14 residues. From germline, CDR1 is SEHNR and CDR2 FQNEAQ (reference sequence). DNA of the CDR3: TGTGCCAGCGGGGAAGCGGGTCTCTCCTACAAGCAGTACTTC. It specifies CASGEAGLSYKQYF.

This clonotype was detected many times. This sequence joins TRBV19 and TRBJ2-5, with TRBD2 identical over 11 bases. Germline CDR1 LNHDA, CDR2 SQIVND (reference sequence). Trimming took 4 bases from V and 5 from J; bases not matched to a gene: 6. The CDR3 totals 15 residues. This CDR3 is CASSNQTSGNETQYF. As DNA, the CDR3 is TGTGCCAGTAGTAACCAGACTAGCGGGAACGAGACCCAGTACTTC.

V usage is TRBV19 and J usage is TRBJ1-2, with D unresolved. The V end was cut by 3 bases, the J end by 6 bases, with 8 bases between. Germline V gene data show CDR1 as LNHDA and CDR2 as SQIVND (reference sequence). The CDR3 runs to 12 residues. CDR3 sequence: CASSINGDGYTF. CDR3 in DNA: TGTGCCAGTAGTATTAACGGGGATGGCTACACCTTC.

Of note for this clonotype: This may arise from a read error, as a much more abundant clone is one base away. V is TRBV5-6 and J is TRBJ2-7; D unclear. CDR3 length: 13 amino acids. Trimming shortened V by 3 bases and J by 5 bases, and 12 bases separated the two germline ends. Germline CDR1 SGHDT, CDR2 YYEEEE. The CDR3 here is CASSSRSGHEQYF. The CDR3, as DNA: TGTGCCAGCAGCTCACGGTCGGGCCACGAGCAGTACTTC.

The CDR3 DNA is TGTGCCAGCGGATCTGTGGCAGGGGCCACTGAAGCTTTCTTT. Protein: CASGSVAGATEAFF. This chain connects TRBV14 to TRBJ1-1, with a weak D call TRBD1 (6 bases). Trimming removed 8 bases from V and 4 bases from J, with 17 bases in between. The CDR3 is 14 residues long. CDR1 and CDR2 (germline): SGHDN, FVKESK.

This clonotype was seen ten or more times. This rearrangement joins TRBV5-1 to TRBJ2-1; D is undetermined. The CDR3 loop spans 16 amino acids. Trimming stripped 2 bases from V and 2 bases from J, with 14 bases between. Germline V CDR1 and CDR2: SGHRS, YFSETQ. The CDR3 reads CASSLVARRTYNEQFF. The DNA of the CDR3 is TGCGCCAGCAGCTTAGTGGCCCGTCGGACCTACAATGAGCAGTTCTTC.

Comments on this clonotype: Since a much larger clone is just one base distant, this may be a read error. CDR3 protein: CASSSPAAQAGDYEQYF. CDR3 coding DNA: TGCGCCAGCAGCTCGCCGGCAGCTCAGGCCGGGGACTACGAGCAGTACTTC. The rearrangement joins TRBV5-1 to TRBJ2-7, with D maybe TRBD2 (5 bases). Trimming left V 3 bases short and J 3 bases short, with 22 bases between. Germline loops: CDR1 SGHRS, CDR2 YFSETQ. This CDR3 is 17 amino acids long.

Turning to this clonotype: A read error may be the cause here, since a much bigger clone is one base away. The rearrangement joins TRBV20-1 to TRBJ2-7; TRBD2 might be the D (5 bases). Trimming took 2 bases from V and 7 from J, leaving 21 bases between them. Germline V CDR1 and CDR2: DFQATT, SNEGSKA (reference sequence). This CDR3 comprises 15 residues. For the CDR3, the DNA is TGCAGTGCTAGATCGGTAGCGTGCACCTCCTGGGAGCAGTACTTC. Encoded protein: CSARSVACTSWEQYF.

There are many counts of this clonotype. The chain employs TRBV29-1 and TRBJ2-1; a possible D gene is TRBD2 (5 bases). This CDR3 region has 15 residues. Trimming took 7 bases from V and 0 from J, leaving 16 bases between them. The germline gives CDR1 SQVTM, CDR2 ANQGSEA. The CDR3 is CSAPGLLSSYNEQFF. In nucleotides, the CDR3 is TGCAGCGCCCCTGGACTCCTGAGCTCCTACAATGAGCAGTTCTTC.

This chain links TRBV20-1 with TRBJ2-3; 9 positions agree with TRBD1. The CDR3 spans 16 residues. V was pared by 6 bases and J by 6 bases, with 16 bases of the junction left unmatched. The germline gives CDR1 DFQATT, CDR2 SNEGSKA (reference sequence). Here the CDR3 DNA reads TGCAGTGCAACATACGAGGGGGACAGGGCGTATGATACGCAGTATTTT. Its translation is CSATYEGDRAYDTQYF.

CDR3 region: CASSPDLFREQYF. The CDR3 DNA is TGTGCCAGCAGCCCGGACCTGTTTCGGGAGCAGTACTTC. V usage is TRBV7-9 and J usage is TRBJ2-7, with D hard to call. The CDR3 has 13 amino acids. The V end was cut by 5 bases, the J end by 7 bases, with 15 bases between. CDR1 is SEHNR and CDR2 is FQNEAQ in the germline V gene (reference sequence).

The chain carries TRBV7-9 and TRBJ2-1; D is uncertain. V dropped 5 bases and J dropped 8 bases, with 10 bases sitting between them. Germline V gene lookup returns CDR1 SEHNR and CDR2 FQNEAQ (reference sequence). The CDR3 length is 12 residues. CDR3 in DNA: TGTGCCAGCAGCGCCCGATGGGATGAGCAGTTCTTC. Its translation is CASSARWDEQFF.

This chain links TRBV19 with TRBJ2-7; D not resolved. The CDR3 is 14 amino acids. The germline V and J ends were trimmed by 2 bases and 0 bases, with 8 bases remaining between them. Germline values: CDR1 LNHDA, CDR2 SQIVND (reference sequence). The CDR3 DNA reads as TGTGCCAGTAGTATACTAGGCCGCTCCTACGAGCAGTACTTC. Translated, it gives CASSILGRSYEQYF.

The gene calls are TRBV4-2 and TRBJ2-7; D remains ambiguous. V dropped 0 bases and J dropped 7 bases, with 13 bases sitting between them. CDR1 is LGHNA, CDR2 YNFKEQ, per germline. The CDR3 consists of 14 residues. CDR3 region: CASSQEGGNREQYF. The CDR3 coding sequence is TGTGCCAGCAGCCAAGAGGGCGGAAATAGGGAGCAGTACTTC.

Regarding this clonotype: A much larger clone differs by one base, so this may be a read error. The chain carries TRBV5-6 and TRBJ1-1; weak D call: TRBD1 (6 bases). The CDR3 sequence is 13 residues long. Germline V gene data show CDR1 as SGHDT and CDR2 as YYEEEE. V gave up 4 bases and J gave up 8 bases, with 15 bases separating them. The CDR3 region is CASSVVEQGEAFF. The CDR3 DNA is TGTGCCAGCAGCGTGGTCGAGCAGGGGGAAGCTTTCTTT.